This T cell receptor (beta chain) was captured by sequencing in a study of T cells after yellow fever vaccination. At the level of the study: Preparation of the low-cell-number fractions used SMART-Seq v4 Ultra Low Input.

Findings and caveats of the study: High-abundance clonotypes from the bulk population could contaminate FACS-sorted repertoires.

Deletions cut 3 bases from V and 6 bases from J, with 14 bases between. The CDR3 is made up of 14 amino acids. Per germline, CDR1 MDHEN and CDR2 SYDVKM. This clonotype was seen a handful of times. Its antigen is unidentified. MiXCR was run by TCRdb on the 5' RACE reads, yielding one entry per CDR3 protein. The profile shows approximately 150,000 distinct CDR3 sequences, about a tenth of them singletons. The sequencing used CD8+ T cells sorted from PBMCs, collected 45 days after the yellow fever booster vaccination. This chain joins TRBV28 and TRBJ2-5, with D perhaps TRBD2 (5 bases). The clonotype originates from a man aged 18 to 35 who received the YFV17D yellow fever vaccine. CDR3 region: CASSLPGVAKTQYF. As DNA, the CDR3 is TGTGCCAGCAGTTTGCCCGGGGTGGCAAAGACCCAGTACTTC.